A single count supports the clone carrying this TCR beta chain. Its cognate antigen is unknown. A read error is possible here, since a much larger clone lies one base away. The sample originates from a study of tumor-infiltrating lymphocytes in primary liver carcinoma. Study-wide background: The patient group consisted of men and women aged 30 to 69 years.

cDNA specific to TCR beta was made from around 450 ng of total RNA, with a constant-region primer employed for priming. Researchers made the TCR beta libraries by running three nested multiplex PCR rounds with slightly modified ARM-PCR. A C-beta reverse primer was combined with TRBV1-TRBV30 forward primers in the first two PCR rounds, and each round had approximately 9 cycles. TCRdb fed the multiplex PCR reads into MiXCR, producing one record per CDR3 protein. The repertoire holds approximately 210,000 distinct CDR3 sequences, with roughly 61% as singletons. Whole-study results and caveats: Tumors significantly exceeded blood in top-250-clone fraction (p = 0.039). Lower overlap was observed for tumor-adjacent and tumor-blood pairs relative to tumor region pairs. Because of bulk unsorted sampling, CD4+ and CD8+ repertoires were not subjected to comparison.

It was unsorted whole blood that yielded blood RNA, and germline DNA was also extracted. This CDR3 region has 17 residues. Between the trimmed V and J ends, which lost 3 bases and 4 bases, there was a span of 21 bases. Input material: peripheral blood. This TCR came from a woman aged 55 to 70 with primary liver carcinoma and hepatitis B virus infection. The chain has TRBV12-3 or TRBV12-4 and TRBJ1-2; unclear D gene. The CDR3 DNA is TGTGCCAGCAGTTTTTCGTTCCGAGACGATCCGTCCTATGGCTACACCTTC. This encodes CASSFSFRDDPSYGYTF.